This TCR beta chain emerged from a study of chemoradiotherapy in HPV16-positive cancers. Findings and caveats of the study: During treatment, candidate HPV-specific clones and E7-related motifs expanded in tumor. HPV-responsive T-cell expansion during chemoradiotherapy was linked to improved recurrence-free survival in HPV16-positive patients.

CDR1 and CDR2 from the germline V gene are SQVTM and ANQGSEA. The V and J ends lost 6 bases and 7 bases respectively, with 15 bases between them. This CDR3 has 13 residues. With respect to this clone: Its antigen is still unknown.

Assay: immunoSEQ multiplex PCR; the TCRdb copy retains only in-frame clones and omits some. The top ten clones hold 2.5% to 3% of a sample with approximately 8,200 clones, about four fifths of them seen once. Repertoires were sampled repeatedly during chemoradiotherapy. This sample comprised blood, obtained from a patient who underwent chemoradiotherapy. The clonotype comes from a human donor with HPV-associated anogenital cancer. This chain connects TRBV29-1 to TRBJ1-4, with a possible D match to TRBD1 (5 bases). CDR3 amino acids: CSVREGGSEKLFF. In DNA, the CDR3 is TGCAGCGTCAGGGAGGGTGGTAGTGAAAAACTGTTTTTT.